Each of the 25 T cell receptor beta chains below was sequenced from the same sample in a study of blood T cell repertoires in COVID-19. Some clones are missing from TCRdb's copy, which holds only in-frame ones; the method was immunoSEQ multiplex PCR. The sample contains about 150,000 clones, roughly 74% of which appear only once. Source material: peripheral blood. The source of these receptors is a woman of 80 years or more with acute or convalescent COVID-19.

The gene calls are TRBV6-5 and TRBJ1-2; the D is unclear. The V gene's germline CDR1 is MNHEY and CDR2 SVGAGI. The V end lost 6 bases, the J end lost 6 bases, and 14 bases lay between the germline ends. This CDR3 comprises 13 residues. In DNA, the CDR3 is TGTGCCAGCAGGAATCGTCTGGGAGATGGCTACACCTTC. Its translation is CASRNRLGDGYTF.

The chain's CDR3 is CASRASGGSYEQYF. The DNA of the CDR3 is TGTGCCAGCAGGGCCAGCGGGGGGTCTTACGAGCAGTACTTC. The genes are TRBV11-2 and TRBJ2-7, with 9 bases lining up with TRBD2. The germline V gene encodes CDR1 SGHAT and CDR2 FQNNGV. V gave up 6 bases and J gave up 4 bases; unmatched junction bases: 7. The CDR3 is 14 residues long.

V is TRBV12-3 or TRBV12-4 and J is TRBJ2-7; D is perhaps TRBD1 (6 bases). The CDR3 spans 13 residues. Trimming left V 6 bases short and J 9 bases short, with 18 bases between. The CDR3 coding sequence is TGTGCCAGCAGCCCTACTCAACAGGGCGGGCAGTACTTC. Protein: CASSPTQQGGQYF.

J is TRBJ2-1 and V is TRBV3-1 (or the pseudogene TRBV3-2); TRBD2 agrees at 10 bases. J gave up 4 bases and V 0 bases, and 6 bases lay outside the gene matches. CDR1 is LGHDT and CDR2 is YNNKEL in the germline V gene (reference sequence). This CDR3 has 17 amino acids. The DNA of the CDR3 is TGTGCCAGCAGCCAAGATCCCAGGACTAGCGGATACAATGAGCAGTTCTTC. Translation gives CASSQDPRTSGYNEQFF.

The chain carries TRBV11-2 and TRBJ2-5; D not certain. Germline-derived CDR1 and CDR2 are SGHAT and FQNNGV. The V and J ends lost 2 bases and 3 bases respectively, with 7 bases between them. The CDR3 covers 13 residues. DNA of the CDR3: TGTGCCAGCAGCTTAAACACCGAAGAGACCCAGTACTTC. Translation: CASSLNTEETQYF. The whole variable domain, filled in from reference TRBV11-2 and TRBJ2-5, reads EAGVAQSPRYKIIEKRQSVAFWCNPISGHATLYWYQQILGQGPKLLIQFQNNGVVDDSQLPKDRFSAERLKGVDSTLKIQPAKLEDSAVYLCASSLNTEETQYFGPGTRLLVL.

This chain connects TRBV2 to TRBJ1-2; D is uncertain. V lost 10 bases and J 4 bases, leaving 10 bases between the germline ends. Per the germline V gene, CDR1 is SNHLY and CDR2 is FYNNEI. The CDR3 contains 11 residues. The CDR3 is CATRSVYGYTF. The CDR3 DNA sequence: TGTGCCACCAGAAGCGTCTATGGCTACACCTTC.

The V gene is TRBV5-1, the J gene TRBJ1-2; D unclear. V dropped 0 bases and J dropped 4 bases, with 10 bases sitting between them. Germline loops: CDR1 SGHRS, CDR2 YFSETQ. CDR3 length equals 14 residues. Here the CDR3 reads CASSLAGTTYGYTF. The CDR3 nucleotides are TGCGCCAGCAGCTTGGCGGGAACCACCTATGGCTACACCTTC.

The V call is TRBV12-3 or TRBV12-4, the J call TRBJ1-1, with D maybe TRBD1 (5 bases). V lost 8 bases to trimming and J lost 4 bases, with 14 bases between them. CDR3 length equals 13 residues. The CDR3 sequence: CASRGGWSTEAFF. The CDR3 DNA reads as TGTGCCAGCCGCGGGGGGTGGAGCACTGAAGCTTTCTTT.

The chain links TRBV28 to TRBJ1-6; D may be TRBD1 (5 bases). Germline CDR1 and CDR2: MDHEN and SYDVKM. This CDR3 has 16 residues. V was cut by 3 bases and J by 0 bases, with 9 bases left in between. The DNA of the CDR3 is TGTGCCAGCAGTTTCAGGGAAAGCTCCTATAATTCACCCCTCCACTTT. Amino acid sequence: CASSFRESSYNSPLHF.

This clone was counted between two and nine times. Other DNA sequences from this sample encode an identical CDR3 as well. This rearrangement joins TRBV6-5 to TRBJ1-5; 7 bases align to TRBD1. The trim removed 6 bases at V and 6 bases at J, leaving 8 bases unmatched. Germline CDR1 and CDR2: MNHEY and SVGAGI. The CDR3 contains 14 residues. CDR3 region: CASRRQGRGQPQHF. The DNA of the CDR3 is TGTGCCAGCAGGCGACAGGGCAGGGGTCAGCCCCAGCATTTT.

The chain has TRBV3-1 (or the pseudogene TRBV3-2) and TRBJ2-2, with D perhaps matching TRBD2 (5 bases). The CDR3 is made up of 13 amino acids. Trimming cost V 4 bases and J 4 bases, with 7 bases left between them. Germline values: CDR1 LGHDT, CDR2 YNNKEL (reference sequence). The CDR3 is CASSPGGTGELFF. CDR3 bases: TGTGCCAGCAGCCCAGGAGGCACCGGGGAGCTGTTTTTT.

The chain recombines TRBV7-9 with TRBJ2-7, with TRBD1 matching over 11 bases. Germline trimming cut 5 bases from V and 2 bases from J; bases unmatched to any gene: 5. From germline, CDR1 is SEHNR and CDR2 FQNEAQ (reference sequence). The CDR3 is 15 amino acids. The CDR3: CASSIGQGATYEQYF. In nucleotides, the CDR3 is TGTGCCAGCAGCATTGGACAGGGGGCTACCTACGAGCAGTACTTC.

This chain joins TRBV7-3 and TRBJ1-1, with a possible D match to TRBD1 (6 bases). This CDR3 contains 13 residues. Trimming pared 4 bases from V and 6 bases from J, leaving 12 bases between. Germline CDR1 SGHTA, CDR2 FQGTGA. CDR3 in DNA: TGTGCCAGCAGCTCAGGGGCTTTGGCTGAAGCTTTCTTT. Its translation is CASSSGALAEAFF.

This rearrangement joins TRBV28 to TRBJ2-2, with 7 bases aligning to TRBD2. After removal of 10 bases from V and 1 base from J, the junction contained 9 bases not matched to a gene. CDR1 MDHEN and CDR2 SYDVKM come from the germline V gene. This CDR3 comprises 15 residues. This CDR3 is CAKTLPSGNTGELFF. The DNA for the CDR3 is TGTGCCAAGACCCTTCCTAGCGGGAACACCGGGGAGCTGTTTTTT.

The rearrangement uses TRBV6-4 and TRBJ1-4; 9 nucleotides agree with TRBD1. Germline loops: CDR1 MRHNA, CDR2 SNTAGT. V was clipped by 4 bases and J by 5 bases; unmatched bases: 5. CDR3 length equals 15 residues. The CDR3 reads CASSGTGGANEKLFF. DNA for the CDR3: TGTGCCAGCAGTGGTACAGGGGGCGCGAATGAAAAACTGTTTTTT.

The chain combines TRBV5-1 with TRBJ1-4; no reliable D call. The CDR3 covers 15 residues. V shed 4 bases and J shed 3 bases, with 13 bases lying between them. Germline V gene sequence: CDR1 SGHRS, CDR2 YFSETQ. The CDR3: CASSPPTEANEKLFF. DNA of the CDR3: TGCGCCAGCAGCCCCCCCACTGAGGCTAATGAAAAACTGTTTTTT.

The V and J genes are TRBV18 and TRBJ1-2, with D perhaps matching TRBD1 (5 bases). Trimming stripped 3 bases from V and 1 base from J, with 12 bases between. The germline gives CDR1 KGHSH, CDR2 LQKENI. The CDR3 is 15 amino acids. CDR3 DNA sequence: TGTGCCAGCTCACCTTCATCCGGGGGTAACTATGGCTACACCTTC. Its translation: CASSPSSGGNYGYTF. The whole variable domain, filled in from reference TRBV18 and TRBJ1-2, reads NAGVMQNPRHLVRRRGQEARLRCSPMKGHSHVYWYRQLPEEGLKFMVYLQKENIIDESGMPKERFSAEFPKEGPSILRIQQVVRGDSAAYFCASSPSSGGNYGYTFGSGTRLTVV.

About this clone: Other DNA sequences from this sample encode an identical CDR3 as well. The V gene is TRBV27, the J gene TRBJ1-5, with D tentatively TRBD1 (5 bases). Deletions cut 5 bases from V and 2 bases from J, with 13 bases between. Germline loops: CDR1 MNHEY, CDR2 SMNVEV (reference sequence). The CDR3 spans 15 residues. This chain's CDR3 is CASSLAAGGNQPQHF. The CDR3 region has the DNA TGTGCCAGCAGTCTTGCTGCGGGGGGCAATCAGCCCCAGCATTTT.

The V call is TRBV7-2, the J call TRBJ1-4; maybe TRBD1 (6 bases). Germline lookup yields CDR1 SGHTA and CDR2 FQGNSA. The CDR3 loop spans 15 amino acids. V lost 1 base and J 4 bases, leaving 10 bases between the germline ends. CDR3 protein: CASSLVQGSNEKLFF. CDR3 bases: TGTGCCAGCAGCTTAGTACAGGGAAGTAATGAAAAACTGTTTTTT.

V is TRBV10-1 and J is TRBJ2-7; 7 bases align to TRBD2. This CDR3 is built from 13 residues. V gave up 9 bases and J gave up 7 bases; unmatched junction bases: 12. Germline loops: CDR1 WNHNN, CDR2 SYGVQD (reference sequence). CDR3 sequence reads: CASQRDRRSEQYF. CDR3 nucleotides: TGCGCCAGTCAGCGGGACCGTAGATCAGAGCAGTACTTC.

The chain is built from TRBV2 and TRBJ2-7; TRBD1 agrees at 9 bases. V lost 0 bases, J lost 4 bases, and 4 bases stayed unmatched. This CDR3 is 15 amino acids long. Germline CDR1 and CDR2: SNHLY and FYNNEI. The CDR3: CASSEAGTGTYEQYF. Here the CDR3 DNA reads TGTGCCAGCAGTGAAGCCGGGACAGGGACGTACGAGCAGTACTTC.

The CDR3 is CASSLEQGASYEQYF. In nucleotides, the CDR3 is TGCGCCAGCAGCTTGGAACAGGGGGCATCCTACGAGCAGTACTTC. This chain uses TRBV5-1 with TRBJ2-7, with TRBD1 matching 9 bases. Germline CDR1 is SGHRS and CDR2 is YFSETQ. The CDR3 covers 15 residues. V trimming: 0 bases; J trimming: 1 base; junction bases outside the gene matches: 2.

This clone showed up just a few times. V is TRBV27 and J is TRBJ2-1; 13 bases match TRBD2. Germline V gene data show CDR1 as MNHEY and CDR2 as SMNVEV (reference sequence). The CDR3 covers 17 residues. V dropped 8 bases and J dropped 0; count of bases not matched to a gene: 7. The CDR3 protein is CASWTSGSVSSYNEQFF. In DNA form, the CDR3 reads TGTGCCAGCTGGACTAGCGGGAGTGTTAGCTCCTACAATGAGCAGTTCTTC.

This clone was seen just once. The gene calls are TRBV7-2 and TRBJ2-5, with TRBD1 identical over 8 bases. Germline CDR1 and CDR2: SGHTA and FQGNSA. Germline trimming cut 5 bases from V and 4 bases from J; bases unmatched to any gene: 9. The CDR3 has 15 amino acids. The CDR3 nucleotides read TGTGCCAGCAGCCAGGCGTATACAGGGGGAGAGACCCAGTACTTC. As protein: CASSQAYTGGETQYF. The full variable domain, completed using reference TRBV7-2 and TRBJ2-5, is GAGVSQSPSNKVTEKGKDVELRCDPISGHTALYWYRQSLGQGLEFLIYFQGNSAPDKSGLPSDRFSAERTGGSVSTLTIQRTQQEDSAVYLCASSQAYTGGETQYFGPGTRLLVL.

This chain links TRBV28 with TRBJ1-5, with D uncertain. Deletions cut 8 bases from V and 1 base from J, with 18 bases between. This CDR3 has 16 residues. Germline V lookup: CDR1 MDHEN, CDR2 SYDVKM. CDR3 loop: CASFSQADRSNQPQHF. The CDR3 DNA sequence: TGTGCCAGCTTCAGCCAGGCCGATAGGAGCAATCAGCCCCAGCATTTT.